This T cell receptor beta chain came from a study of blood T cell repertoires in COVID-19. At the level of the study: Spain, Italy and the United States supplied samples that represented acute and convalescent COVID-19. PBMCs, B-cell-depleted T cells, or T cells provided the cDNA or gDNA that made up the material.

Germline CDR1 and CDR2: LGHDT and YNNKEL (reference sequence). CDR3 length: 18 residues. Trimming cost V 4 bases and J 0 bases; bases outside gene matches: 3. As processed by the authors: Using reference gene primer amplification, nucleated cell counts were estimated. Repertoires were generated with immunoSEQ multiplex PCR, while TCRdb's copy carries only in-frame clones and drops some. D and trimming were read from the DNA, whereas the V and J calls and clone size are those reported in that table. The table records approximately 210,000 clones, approximately 91% of them present only once. The TCR was taken from a woman between 40 and 55 years old with acute or convalescent COVID-19. The rearrangement links TRBV3-1 (or the pseudogene TRBV3-2) to TRBJ2-4, with 16 positions matching TRBD2. Material: peripheral blood. The CDR3 loop is CASSPGTSGGAAKNIQYF. The CDR3 bases are TGTGCCAGCAGCCCCGGGACTAGCGGGGGGGCAGCCAAAAACATTCAGTACTTC.